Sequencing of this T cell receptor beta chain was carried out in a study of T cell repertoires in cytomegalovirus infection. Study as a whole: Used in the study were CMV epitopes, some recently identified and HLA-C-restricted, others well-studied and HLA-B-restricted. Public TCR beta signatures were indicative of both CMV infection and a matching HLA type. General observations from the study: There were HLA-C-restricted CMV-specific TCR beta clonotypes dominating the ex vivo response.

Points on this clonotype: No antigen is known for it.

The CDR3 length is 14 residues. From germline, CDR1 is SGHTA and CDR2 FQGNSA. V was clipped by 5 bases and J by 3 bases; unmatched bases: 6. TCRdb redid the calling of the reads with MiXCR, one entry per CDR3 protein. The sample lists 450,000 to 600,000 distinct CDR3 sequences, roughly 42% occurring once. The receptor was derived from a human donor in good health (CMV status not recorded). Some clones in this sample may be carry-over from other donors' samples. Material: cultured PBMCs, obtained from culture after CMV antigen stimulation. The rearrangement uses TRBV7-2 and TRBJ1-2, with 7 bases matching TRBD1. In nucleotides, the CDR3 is TGTGCCAGCAGCCCCTACAGGGGTGACTATGGCTACACCTTC. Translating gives CASSPYRGDYGYTF.